The clone carrying this T cell receptor (beta chain) was observed a handful of times. Its matching antigen is unknown. It may be a read error: a sequence one base away is much more abundant. Germline trimming cut 6 bases from V and 9 bases from J; bases unmatched to any gene: 5. The CDR3 consists of 13 residues. The sample is drawn from a study of T cells in Graves' hyperthyroidism and ophthalmopathy. Overall study results and limits: Most thyroid clonotypes expanded above 0.001 appeared in blood too.

PBMCs were sourced from more than 7.5 ml fresh peripheral blood. RNA transcripts gave rise to amplified TCR beta CDR3 regions. The primer set for the first-round RT-PCR of the TCR CDR3 was HTBI. Each CDR3 protein is one row after TCRdb ran MiXCR on the multiplex PCR reads. This sample carries 93,000 or so distinct CDR3 sequences, around 50% of them seen once, and the ten largest clones take about 25%. The chain carries TRBV12-3 or TRBV12-4 and TRBJ2-1; 10 bases fit TRBD1. Source material: blood. This sequence was found in a middle-aged man with Graves' hyperthyroidism. The CDR3 DNA is TGTGCCAGCAGACCTGACAGGGGGCGTGAGCAGTTCTTC. It codes for CASRPDRGREQFF.